This TCR beta chain emerged from a study of blood T cell repertoires in COVID-19. V gave up 3 bases and J gave up 2 bases, with 14 bases separating them. Looked up from germline, CDR1 is DFQATT and CDR2 is SNEGSKA (reference sequence). The CDR3 is made up of 14 amino acids. The protocol was immunoSEQ multiplex PCR, while the TCRdb copy is restricted to in-frame clones and leaves out a portion. The sample has some 180,000 clones, about 80% seen once; the top ten hold approximately 15%. The chain carries TRBV20-1 and TRBJ2-7, with D perhaps TRBD2 (6 bases). Sequencing was done on a sample of PBMCs or T cells enriched from blood (not recorded which). The source is a man in his 60s who had been exposed to COVID-19. CDR3 loop: CSASNGRYPYEQYF. The CDR3 DNA is TGCAGTGCTAGTAACGGGAGATACCCCTACGAGCAGTACTTC.